The rows below give T cell receptor beta chains drawn from one sample of a study of OX40 agonist ivuxolimab in advanced cancers. Clones were read by immunoSEQ multiplex PCR, and TCRdb kept only the in-frame ones, dropping some. The table has 50,000 to 65,000 clones, 81% seen once. The sequencing here drew on CD4+ or CD8+ T cells sorted from blood, taken in a trial of the OX40 agonist ivuxolimab. These receptor sequences come from an adult with an advanced solid tumor such as melanoma, head and neck, liver or kidney cancer. Both conserved end residues are part of each CDR3. D genes are given only for firm matches. Not every row has a clone size; where given, it reads once, few, many or a size class.

V	size	J	D	DNA	CDR3
TRBV4-1	once	TRBJ1-5	NA	TGCGCCAGCAGCCAAGAGGGCAGACCGAGCAATCAGCCCCAGCATTTT	CASSQEGRPSNQPQHF
TRBV14	few	TRBJ2-5	TRBD1	TGTGCCAGCAGCCAAGCCCGGACAGGGGTGGAGACCCAGTACTTC	CASSQARTGVETQYF
TRBV6-1	NA	TRBJ2-7	NA	TGTGCCAGCAGTGAAGACAGGGAGCAGTACTTC	CASSEDREQYF
TRBV5-8	NA	TRBJ1-3	NA	TGTGCCAGCAGCTTATACATCTCTGGAAACACCATATATTTT	CASSLYISGNTIYF
TRBV5-4	NA	TRBJ2-5	TRBD1	TGTGCCAGCAGCACCGACAGGGAAGAGACCCAGTACTTC	CASSTDREETQYF
TRBV5-1	NA	TRBJ2-1	TRBD1	TGCGCCAGCAGCTTGGCCGGGACAGAATACAATGAGCAGTTCTTC	CASSLAGTEYNEQFF
TRBV7-8	NA	TRBJ2-1	TRBD2	TGTGCCAGCACCACTCTGGGCGGGGGGTTCGGTGAGCAGTTCTTC	CASTTLGGGFGEQFF
TRBV7-9	NA	TRBJ1-2	NA	TGTGCCAGCAGCTTTGTCCAAGTATACTATGGCTACACCTTC	CASSFVQVYYGYTF
TRBV6-5	NA	TRBJ1-1	NA	TGTGCCAGCAGTCAGGGAGGGAACACTGAAGCTTTCTTT	CASSQGGNTEAFF
TRBV5-1	NA	TRBJ2-7	NA	TGCGCCAGCAGCTCTGGACAGTTTCTGGACGAGCAGTACTTC	CASSSGQFLDEQYF
TRBV4-1	NA	TRBJ2-1	NA	TGCGCCAGCAGCCAAGTCCCAGCCAGAGACAATGAGCAGTTCTTC	CASSQVPARDNEQFF
TRBV4-3	once	TRBJ2-3	TRBD2	TGCGCCAGCAGCCCAAGCATAGGAGCGGGGGGTACAGATACGCAGTATTTT	CASSPSIGAGGTDTQYF
TRBV7-9	NA	TRBJ2-1	NA	TGTGCCAGCAGCTTACCGACAGAAAATGAGCAGTTCTTC	CASSLPTENEQFF
TRBV19	NA	TRBJ1-2	TRBD1	TGTGCCAGTATTGGCAGGGGGCTTGTTAACTATGGCTACACCTTC	CASIGRGLVNYGYTF
TRBV21-1	few	TRBJ2-5	NA	TGTGCCAGCAGCAAGGGTTCAAGTATGAGACAGCCAAACGGGGAGACCCAGTACTTC	CASSKGSSMRQPNGETQYF